The 13 T cell receptor beta chains in this list originate from one sample, sequenced in a study of blood T cell repertoires in COVID-19. Measured with immunoSEQ multiplex PCR; TCRdb has only the in-frame clones, and not every one. The table has some 200,000 clones, 84% seen once. Sequenced sample: peripheral blood. The receptor set was obtained from a woman aged 80 or over with active or convalescent COVID-19.

This clone is a singleton in its sample. This rearrangement joins TRBV9 to TRBJ2-2, with TRBD2 identical over 11 bases. V gave up 0 bases and J gave up 4 bases; unmatched junction bases: 2. The CDR3 has 16 amino acids. CDR1 and CDR2 from the germline V gene are SGDLS and YYNGEE. CDR3 DNA sequence: TGTGCCAGCAGCGTAGGACTAGCGGGACCCACCGGGGAGCTGTTTTTT. It is translated as CASSVGLAGPTGELFF.

The genes are TRBV19 and TRBJ2-2, with 13 bases aligning to TRBD2. CDR1 is LNHDA, CDR2 SQIVND, per germline (reference sequence). Trimming at V came to 5 bases and at J to 0 bases, leaving 6 bases not matched to a gene. The CDR3 is made up of 18 amino acids. CDR3 region: CASSFGTSGAANTGELFF. The CDR3 nucleotides read TGTGCCAGTAGTTTTGGGACTAGCGGGGCCGCGAACACCGGGGAGCTGTTTTTT.

V usage is TRBV18 and J usage is TRBJ1-1, with D tentatively TRBD1 (6 bases). The CDR3 runs 14 residues. The V end was cut by 3 bases, the J end by 1 base, with 9 bases between. CDR1 and CDR2 from the germline V gene are KGHSH and LQKENI. Here the CDR3 reads CASSPGQQNTEAFF. CDR3 sequence (DNA): TGTGCCAGCTCACCCGGACAGCAGAACACTGAAGCTTTCTTT.

The chain links TRBV7-2 to TRBJ1-2; D unresolved. The CDR3 spans 13 residues. The germline gives CDR1 SGHTA, CDR2 FQGNSA. V was cut by 1 base and J by 4 bases, with 7 bases left in between. The CDR3: CASSLGAVYGYTF. DNA for the CDR3: TGTGCCAGCAGCTTAGGCGCCGTCTATGGCTACACCTTC. The full variable domain, with the rest looked up from reference TRBV7-2 and TRBJ1-2, is GAGVSQSPSNKVTEKGKDVELRCDPISGHTALYWYRQSLGQGLEFLIYFQGNSAPDKSGLPSDRFSAERTGGSVSTLTIQRTQQEDSAVYLCASSLGAVYGYTFGSGTRLTVV.

This chain connects TRBV9 to TRBJ2-6; TRBD1 agrees at 10 bases. CDR1 and CDR2 (germline): SGDLS, YYNGEE. The junction had 7 bases not matched to a gene; V was cut back by 3 bases and J by 4 bases. CDR3 size: 17 residues. As DNA, the CDR3 is TGTGCCAGCAGCGCCCACGGGACAGGGGTCGGGGCCAACGTCCTGACTTTC. Its protein is CASSAHGTGVGANVLTF.

This CDR3 is CASSPTRTGITYEQYF. The CDR3 DNA sequence: TGTGCCAGCTCACCGACCAGGACAGGAATTACCTACGAGCAGTACTTC. The chain links TRBV18 to TRBJ2-7, with 7 bases that match TRBD1. CDR3 length: 16 residues. Germline lookup yields CDR1 KGHSH and CDR2 LQKENI. V dropped 3 bases and J dropped 2; count of bases not matched to a gene: 10.

The chain carries TRBV5-1 and TRBJ2-1; maybe TRBD1 (5 bases). This CDR3 has 15 amino acids. With 1 base removed from V and 10 bases from J, the gap between germline ends came to 18 bases. In germline, CDR1 is SGHRS, CDR2 YFSETQ. CDR3 amino acids: CASSLPRVASGEQFF. CDR3 DNA sequence: TGCGCCAGCAGCTTGCCCAGGGTTGCCTCTGGGGAGCAGTTCTTC.

This chain links TRBV9 with TRBJ1-2; no firm D call. Trimming pared 5 bases from V and 2 bases from J, leaving 16 bases between. This CDR3 is built from 15 residues. Germline values: CDR1 SGDLS, CDR2 YYNGEE. The CDR3 loop reads CASSPIEPANYGYTF. Written as DNA, the CDR3 is TGTGCCAGCAGTCCGATCGAGCCCGCCAACTATGGCTACACCTTC.

The chain joins TRBV19 to TRBJ1-2, with TRBD1 identical over 7 bases. Unmatched junction bases numbered 3, after V lost 6 bases and J lost 5 bases. The CDR3 consists of 12 residues. Germline CDR1 reads LNHDA; CDR2 reads SQIVND (reference sequence). The CDR3 DNA reads TGTGCCAGTAGGGACAGGCCGTATGGCTACACCTTC. This translates into CASRDRPYGYTF.

The chain combines TRBV3-1 (or the pseudogene TRBV3-2) with TRBJ2-5, with D unclear. Germline V gene lookup returns CDR1 LGHDT and CDR2 YNNKEL (reference sequence). Trimming removed 3 bases from V and 0 bases from J, with 5 bases in between. This CDR3 is 13 amino acids long. The CDR3 nucleotides are TGTGCCAGCAGCCAGGGCTACCAAGAGACCCAGTACTTC. Its protein is CASSQGYQETQYF.

V usage is TRBV7-8 and J usage is TRBJ2-3, with 13 bases lining up with TRBD2. Germline CDR1 SGHVS, CDR2 FQNEAQ. This CDR3 region has 19 residues. The V segment lost 5 bases and the J segment 3 bases; nucleotides outside the gene matches: 14. The CDR3 here is CASSLRTSGGAGGTDTQYF. The DNA for the CDR3 is TGTGCCAGCAGCCTTCGTACTAGCGGGGGGGCCGGAGGGACAGATACGCAGTATTTT.

The chain combines TRBV5-1 with TRBJ2-1, with D uncertain. V was shortened by 1 base and J by 5 bases, with 16 bases between the two germline ends. In germline, CDR1 is SGHRS, CDR2 YFSETQ. This CDR3 spans 16 amino acids. The CDR3 nucleotides are TGCGCCAGCAGCTTGTGGTACGGAGACGCAAACAATGAGCAGTTCTTC. It codes for CASSLWYGDANNEQFF.

This chain uses TRBV7-9 with TRBJ2-3, with D tentatively TRBD1 (6 bases). The CDR3 has 17 residues. Germline values: CDR1 SEHNR, CDR2 FQNEAQ (reference sequence). Trimming took 5 bases from V and 4 from J, leaving 22 bases between them. The chain's CDR3 is CASSGSRDTDSPDTQYF. The CDR3 DNA reads as TGTGCCAGCAGCGGCAGCCGGGACACAGACTCACCAGATACGCAGTATTTT.